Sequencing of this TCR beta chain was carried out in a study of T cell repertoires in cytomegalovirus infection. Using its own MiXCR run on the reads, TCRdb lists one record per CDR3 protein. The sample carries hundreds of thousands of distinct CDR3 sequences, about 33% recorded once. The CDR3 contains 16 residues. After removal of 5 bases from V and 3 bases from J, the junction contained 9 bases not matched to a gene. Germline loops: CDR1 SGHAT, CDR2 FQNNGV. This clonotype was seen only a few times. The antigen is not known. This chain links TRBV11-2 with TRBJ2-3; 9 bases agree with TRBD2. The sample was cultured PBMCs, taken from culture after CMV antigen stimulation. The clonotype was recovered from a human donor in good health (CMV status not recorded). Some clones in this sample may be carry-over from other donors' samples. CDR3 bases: TGTGCCAGCAGCCCACTTTGGAGCGGGAGGACAGATACGCAGTATTTT. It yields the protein CASSPLWSGRTDTQYF. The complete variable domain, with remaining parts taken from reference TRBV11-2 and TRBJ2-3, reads EAGVAQSPRYKIIEKRQSVAFWCNPISGHATLYWYQQILGQGPKLLIQFQNNGVVDDSQLPKDRFSAERLKGVDSTLKIQPAKLEDSAVYLCASSPLWSGRTDTQYFGPGTRLTVL.